The T cell receptor beta chain described here comes from a study of graft-versus-host responses after intestinal transplantation. Study in general: Anti-thymocyte globulin induction, then tacrolimus and steroids for 3 to 4 years, went to all recipients. Study conclusions and caveats: Some patients had graft-donor T cell macrochimerism, and their allografts showed high graft-versus-host to host-versus-graft clonal ratios.

Points on this clone: Its antigen is as yet unknown.

The V end lost 2 bases, the J end lost 4 bases, and 11 bases lay between the germline ends. Per germline, CDR1 MNHEY and CDR2 SMNVEV (reference sequence). This CDR3 has 14 residues. Only in-frame clones appear in the TCRdb table, and some are missing; sequencing was by immunoSEQ multiplex PCR. The table records approximately 40,000 clones, roughly nine tenths of them present only once. This chain links TRBV27 with TRBJ1-1; D is undetermined. The sequence was obtained from a human patient who received an intestinal transplant, so some T cells may come from the graft donor. The source material was PBMCs, sampled roughly 300 days after intestinal transplant. The CDR3 coding sequence is TGTGCCAGCAGTTTACAGCTGGGAGGCACTGAAGCTTTCTTT. Amino acid sequence: CASSLQLGGTEAFF.